A single sample is the source of the 23 T cell receptor beta chains below, sequenced in a study of cytomegalovirus exposure and HLA in healthy donors. With 60 Vbeta and 13 Jbeta primers, the PCR was carried out. Assay: immunoSEQ multiplex PCR; the TCRdb copy retains only in-frame clones and omits some. The data hold 180,000 or so clones, with 75% to 90% observed a single time. The sample was PBMCs. The receptors come from a woman between 50 and 59 years old in good health and CMV-seropositive.

CDR3: CASSSSGGAGEQFF. The CDR3 DNA reads TGTGCCAGCAGCAGTAGCGGGGGGGCCGGTGAGCAGTTCTTC. The chain couples TRBV6-6 to TRBJ2-1; 11 positions match TRBD2. This CDR3 contains 14 residues. V gave up 6 bases and J gave up 9 bases; unmatched junction bases: 7. Germline CDR1 MNHNY, CDR2 SVGAGI (reference sequence).

Concerning this clone: Other DNA sequences from this sample encode an identical CDR3 as well. The chain joins TRBV9 to TRBJ2-5; 9 bases are shared with TRBD2. Trimming took 0 bases from V and 4 from J; bases not matched to a gene: 7. Germline V lookup: CDR1 SGDLS, CDR2 YYNGEE. The CDR3 totals 16 residues. Here the CDR3 reads CASSVGGGGAGETQYF. CDR3 coding DNA: TGTGCCAGCAGCGTAGGGGGCGGGGGGGCCGGAGAGACCCAGTACTTC.

The chain uses TRBV28 and TRBJ2-7; 11 nucleotides match TRBD1. The trim removed 6 bases at V and 5 bases at J, leaving 3 bases unmatched. Germline V gene data show CDR1 as MDHEN and CDR2 as SYDVKM. The CDR3 contains 13 residues. CDR3 sequence (DNA): TGTGCCAGCAGAGGACAGGGGGCACACGAGCAGTACTTC. Amino acids: CASRGQGAHEQYF.

V usage is TRBV27 and J usage is TRBJ2-1; D perhaps matches TRBD2 (5 bases). V was pared by 2 bases and J by 10 bases, with 9 bases between. CDR3 length: 12 amino acids. Germline V lookup: CDR1 MNHEY, CDR2 SMNVEV (reference sequence). CDR3 DNA sequence: TGTGCCAGCAGTTTAGAGGGCGGGGAGCAGTTCTTC. Protein sequence: CASSLEGGEQFF.

This clone showed up just a few times. This chain links TRBV10-3 with TRBJ2-7; 8 bases fit TRBD2. With 4 bases clipped from V and 9 bases from J, the junction kept 11 bases outside the gene matches. The germline gives CDR1 ENHRY, CDR2 SYGVKD. CDR3 length: 14 amino acids. CDR3 bases: TGTGCCATCAGTGTAGCGGGAACGACAAAGGGGCAGTACTTC. It translates to CAISVAGTTKGQYF.

The rearrangement joins TRBV10-1 to TRBJ2-5; TRBD2 matches 11 bases. J lost 4 bases, V lost 8 bases, and 24 bases had no gene match. CDR1 is WNHNN and CDR2 is SYGVQD in the germline V gene (reference sequence). The CDR3 has 20 amino acids. CDR3 loop: CASRACGWISGRVSGETQYF. The CDR3, as DNA: TGCGCCAGCCGAGCCTGCGGGTGGATTAGCGGGAGGGTGTCGGGAGAGACCCAGTACTTC.

The chain is built from TRBV6-1 and TRBJ1-1; 11 bases agree with TRBD1. The germline CDR1 and CDR2 sequences are MNHNS and SASEGT. The CDR3 runs to 14 residues. With 5 bases clipped from V and 4 bases from J, the junction kept 3 bases outside the gene matches. The CDR3 coding sequence is TGTGCCAGCAGTCTAGGACAGGGGGCCACTGAAGCTTTCTTT. Translation gives CASSLGQGATEAFF.

This clone showed up just a few times. The V gene is TRBV5-1, the J gene TRBJ2-3; D may be TRBD2 (5 bases). Per the germline V gene, CDR1 is SGHRS and CDR2 is YFSETQ. Trimming took 6 bases from V and 4 from J, leaving 18 bases between them. The CDR3 is made up of 15 amino acids. CDR3 amino acids: CASNLRGSEADTQYF. The CDR3, as DNA: TGCGCCAGCAACCTGAGAGGGAGTGAGGCAGATACGCAGTATTTT.

The V gene is TRBV2, the J gene TRBJ1-3, with a weak D call TRBD1 (6 bases). Germline V gene lookup returns CDR1 SNHLY and CDR2 FYNNEI. Trimming stripped 3 bases from V and 0 bases from J, with 9 bases between. This CDR3 is built from 15 residues. The chain's CDR3 is CASSDRGGSGNTIYF. The CDR3 nucleotides read TGTGCCAGCAGTGACAGGGGCGGCTCTGGAAACACCATATATTTT.

The chain employs TRBV18 and TRBJ1-2; D gene uncertain. The germline CDR1 and CDR2 sequences are KGHSH and LQKENI. The V end was cut by 3 bases, the J end by 13 bases, with 15 bases between. This CDR3 region has 12 residues. The CDR3 here is CASSPRGDEGTF. For the CDR3, the DNA is TGTGCCAGCTCACCCCGCGGGGATGAAGGCACCTTC.

This clone showed up just a few times. The chain employs TRBV4-1 and TRBJ1-6; D perhaps matches TRBD1 (5 bases). CDR3 length equals 15 residues. Germline-derived CDR1 and CDR2 are MGHRA and YSYEKL. The V and J ends lost 1 base and 13 bases respectively, with 17 bases between them. DNA for the CDR3: TGCGCCAGCAGCCAAGTTCCGTTCCCGGACAAGCCCCTCCACTTT. This codes for CASSQVPFPDKPLHF.

The chain employs TRBV23-1 and TRBJ2-1; 7 bases line up with TRBD2. TRBV23-1 is an open reading frame whose function is uncertain. After removal of 10 bases from V and 5 bases from J, the junction contained 20 bases not matched to a gene. The CDR3 runs 17 residues. CDR3 nucleotide sequence: TGCGCCACTCAAGGTAGGGGTGCTAGCGGTCTTGACAATGAGCAGTTCTTC. Translating it yields CATQGRGASGLDNEQFF.

CDR3 in amino acids: CASSQDGSGPQHF. CDR3 coding DNA: TGCGCCAGCAGCCAGGATGGATCAGGACCCCAGCATTTT. The chain couples TRBV4-3 to TRBJ1-5; D remains unclear. This CDR3 comprises 13 residues. CDR1 and CDR2 from the germline V gene are LGHNA and YSLEER. V lost 3 bases, J lost 10 bases, and 13 bases lay in between.

Notes on this clone: A junction boundary mismatches the germline segment, possibly from a read error. V gene TRBV7-9 combines with J gene TRBJ1-6; D is perhaps TRBD1 (6 bases). Germline CDR1 is SEHNR and CDR2 is FQNEAQ (reference sequence). The CDR3 is made up of 16 amino acids. The CDR3 is CSSSLLVGQPNSPLHF. CDR3 in DNA: TGTTCCAGCAGCTTGCTAGTCGGACAGCCCAATTCACCCCTCCACTTT.

This clone has a handful of counts. This chain joins TRBV7-3 and TRBJ2-5; no clear D. Germline V gene data show CDR1 as SGHTA and CDR2 as FQGTGA. V was pared by 1 base and J by 2 bases, with 8 bases between. This CDR3 spans 14 amino acids. CDR3 region: CASSLMAQQETQYF. In DNA, the CDR3 is TGTGCCAGCAGCTTAATGGCACAGCAAGAGACCCAGTACTTC. The full variable domain, rest sourced from reference TRBV7-3 and TRBJ2-5, is GAGVSQTPSNKVTEKGKYVELRCDPISGHTALYWYRQSLGQGPEFLIYFQGTGAADDSGLPNDRFFAVRPEGSVSTLKIQRTERGDSAVYLCASSLMAQQETQYFGPGTRLLVL.

The chain employs TRBV21-1 and TRBJ1-1. TRBV21-1 has pseudogene status. The CDR3 is made up of 16 amino acids. The CDR3: CASSRSSRAGNTEAFF. The CDR3 region has the DNA TGTGCCAGCAGCAGGAGTTCGCGGGCGGGGAACACTGAAGCTTTCTTT.

The CDR3 DNA is TGTGCCAGCAGCTTGTCCGGGAGGGCCGGGGAGCAGTACTTC. Its protein product is CASSLSGRAGEQYF. The gene calls are TRBV5-6 and TRBJ2-7; TRBD2 matches 8 bases. The junction had 7 bases not matched to a gene; V was cut back by 1 base and J by 7 bases. The CDR3 consists of 14 residues. Germline V CDR1 and CDR2: SGHDT, YYEEEE.

This clone came up once. The chain carries TRBV28 and TRBJ1-2; 7 bases align to TRBD1. CDR1 and CDR2 (germline): MDHEN, SYDVKM. With 6 bases clipped from V and 0 bases from J, the junction kept 7 bases outside the gene matches. The length of the CDR3 is 15 residues. The CDR3 region has the DNA TGTGCCAGCAGGCCCGGGACAGCGCCTAACTATGGCTACACCTTC. Protein product: CASRPGTAPNYGYTF.

This chain uses TRBV5-5 with TRBJ1-6; TRBD1 matches 10 bases. V shed 2 bases, J shed 14 bases, and the junction held 13 bases outside the gene matches. CDR1 SGHKS and CDR2 YYEKEE come from the germline V gene (reference sequence). The CDR3 has 16 amino acids. CDR3 protein: CASSLGNRDRGFALHF. The DNA of the CDR3 is TGTGCCAGCAGCTTAGGTAACCGGGACAGGGGATTCGCCCTCCACTTT.

V and J are TRBV6-5 and TRBJ2-3, with 8 nucleotides matching TRBD2. The CDR3 runs to 15 residues. The V gene's germline CDR1 is MNHEY and CDR2 SVGAGI. V trimming: 7 bases; J trimming: 1 base; junction bases outside the gene matches: 7. The CDR3 is CASNNGGAGTDTQYF. CDR3 sequence (DNA): TGTGCCAGCAACAACGGGGGGGCCGGCACAGATACGCAGTATTTT.

The rearrangement joins TRBV27 to TRBJ2-7; tentative D call: TRBD2 (5 bases). Germline lookup yields CDR1 MNHEY and CDR2 SMNVEV (reference sequence). This CDR3 comprises 11 residues. Trimming removed 8 bases from V and 2 bases from J, with 7 bases in between. CDR3 nucleotide sequence: TGTGCCAGCTCCGGGGCCTACGAGCAGTACTTC. Its protein product is CASSGAYEQYF.

This clone was detected only once. The V gene is TRBV5-1, the J gene TRBJ2-1; D is unresolved. V lost 0 bases to trimming and J lost 2 bases, with 3 bases between them. CDR1 SGHRS and CDR2 YFSETQ come from the germline V gene. The CDR3 sequence is 13 residues long. This chain's CDR3 is CASSLDTYNEQFF. CDR3 nucleotide sequence: TGCGCCAGCAGCTTGGATACCTACAATGAGCAGTTCTTC.

This clone was seen just once. This sample includes further DNA sequences coding for the same CDR3. The chain has TRBV19 and TRBJ1-4; TRBD1 agrees at 10 bases. The germline V gene has CDR1 LNHDA and CDR2 SQIVND (reference sequence). The CDR3 runs 14 residues. V dropped 1 base and J dropped 7; count of bases not matched to a gene: 0. CDR3 loop: CASSIGTGGEKLFF. CDR3 sequence (DNA): TGTGCCAGTAGTATAGGGACAGGGGGTGAAAAACTGTTTTTT.